This is a list of T cell receptor beta chains from one sample in a study of blood T cells in healthy people across ages. TCRdb redid the calling of the 5' RACE reads with MiXCR, one entry per CDR3 protein. The sample gives about a million distinct CDR3 sequences, about 48% of which show up once; around 15% is in the top ten. Sequencing used blood. The source of these receptors is a man aged 25 to 40 in good health. The conserved cysteine and the conserved F or W are not part of the CDR3 here. The order of the fields is V gene, J gene, clone size, D gene, CDR3 protein. D genes are given only for firm matches. Some rows have no size entry. The others give once, few or many, or a class for an expanded clone.

TRBV4-1,TRBJ2-6,.,.,ASSRLTGREGANVLT
TRBV7-2,TRBJ2-1,few,TRBD2,ASSSTLAGGSF
TRBV27,TRBJ2-5,.,TRBD1,ASSRDRGSQETQY
TRBV6-5,TRBJ2-5,.,.,ASSYSGREY
TRBV6-5,TRBJ2-3,.,.,ASSYSDGTDTQY
TRBV7-2,TRBJ1-1,.,TRBD1,ASSSVTVRGAAEAF
TRBV19,TRBJ2-6,.,.,ASSIGSSSGISGANVLT
TRBV29-1,.,.,TRBD1,SLLTGVEQY
TRBV7-8,TRBJ2-3,.,.,VSGSQTNTDTQY
TRBV27,TRBJ2-3,few,TRBD1,ASSLFQGVTDTQY
TRBV6-4,TRBJ2-7,.,TRBD1,ASSDPIGQGTYEQY
TRBV7-2,TRBJ2-5,.,.,ASSSPSVGGETQY
TRBV5-8,TRBJ2-7,many,.,ASSPGFYEQY
TRBV7-9,TRBJ1-4,.,TRBD1,ASSNSQGAGEKLF
TRBV18,TRBJ2-5,.,.,ASSKRGGETQY
TRBV28,TRBJ2-2,.,.,VSSLVGGTNTGELF
TRBV6-5,TRBJ2-5,once,.,ASSYDPADGTQY
TRBV20-1,TRBJ2-7,.,TRBD1,SYRGHSEQY
TRBV6-2/TRBV6-3,TRBJ2-1,.,.,ASSYWSSYNEQF
TRBV24-1,TRBJ2-3,once,.,ATSGPRTGSTDTQY
TRBV18,TRBJ2-1,.,.,ASRDSGINEQF
TRBV7-9,TRBJ2-1,.,.,ASRPTGRGNEQF
TRBV5-1,TRBJ2-3,.,TRBD2,ASSMTSGGGIDTQY
TRBV4-2,TRBJ2-6,.,TRBD2,ASSRTSGDSGANVLT
TRBV12-3/TRBV12-4,TRBJ2-1,.,.,ASSSIPQGRRLYNEQF
TRBV7-8,TRBJ2-7,.,TRBD1,ASSPKQGDYEQY
TRBV6-5,TRBJ2-3,once,TRBD2,ASSYGLAEIDTQY
TRBV12-3/TRBV12-4,TRBJ1-2,few,.,ASSFSWTGNYGYT
TRBV29-1,TRBJ2-2,few,.,SVVTANTGELF
TRBV5-1,TRBJ2-3,few,TRBD1,ASSLAETGYTDTQY
TRBV12-3/TRBV12-4,TRBJ1-5,many,TRBD1,ASSLQRQGHQPQH
TRBV7-2,TRBJ2-3,few,.,ASSLRSTTLGPDTQY
TRBV30,TRBJ2-3,few,.,AGSVQAGTQY
TRBV4-2,TRBJ2-1,many,TRBD2,ASSQDHTSGGNEQF
TRBV19,TRBJ1-5,.,TRBD1,ASSYHTGGGNQPQH
TRBV6-5,TRBJ2-3,.,TRBD2,ASSHSYKRGARSDTQY
TRBV25-1,TRBJ1-1,.,.,ASSAKGTGRTEAF
TRBV4-3,TRBJ2-1,.,.,ASSQDYAASYNEQF
TRBV18,TRBJ2-4,.,.,ASLPSGGANNEQY
TRBV6-5,TRBJ1-1,.,.,ASSYDGGMNTEAF
TRBV28,TRBJ2-5,few,.,ASSLRGGGGWETQY
TRBV20-1,TRBJ1-5,.,.,SASTHKDQPQH
TRBV20-1,TRBJ1-1,.,.,SARDGDGEAF
TRBV6-1,TRBJ2-7,.,TRBD1,AVHPPGQTYEQY
TRBV7-9,TRBJ1-4,.,.,ASSSGANPSEKLF
TRBV4-1,TRBJ2-2,once,TRBD2,ASSQAWTRGFAGELF
TRBV7-2,TRBJ1-2,.,TRBD1,ASSSRDRGIFDYDYT
TRBV7-9,TRBJ2-3,.,TRBD1,ASSLGRTGGLTDTQY
TRBV6-2/TRBV6-3,.,.,.,ATTDFQETQY
TRBV5-1,TRBJ1-1,few,.,ASSLDTLLNTEAF
TRBV11-2,TRBJ2-3,.,.,ASSLGVWEVTDTQY